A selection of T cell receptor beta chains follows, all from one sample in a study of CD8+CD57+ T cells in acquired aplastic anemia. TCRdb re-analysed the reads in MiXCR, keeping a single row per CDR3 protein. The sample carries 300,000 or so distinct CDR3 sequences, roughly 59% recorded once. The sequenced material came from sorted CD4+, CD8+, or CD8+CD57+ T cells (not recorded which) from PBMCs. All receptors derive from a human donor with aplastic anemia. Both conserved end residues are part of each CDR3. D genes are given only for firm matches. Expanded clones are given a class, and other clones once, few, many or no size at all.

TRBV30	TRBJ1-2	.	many	TGTGCCTGGAGTAAAGGATCTAACTATGGCTACACCTTC	CAWSKGSNYGYTF
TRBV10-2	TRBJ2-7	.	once	TGCGCCAGCAGTGGGCCTGGGCGGAGCTCCTACGAGCAGTACTTC	CASSGPGRSSYEQYF
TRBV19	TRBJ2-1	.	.	TGTGCCAGTACCCAAGACAGGTCCTCCTACAATGAGCAGTTCTTC	CASTQDRSSYNEQFF
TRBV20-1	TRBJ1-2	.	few	TGCAGTGCCGGAGGACAAGGCCCTCCCCCGGGTGGCTACACCTTC	CSAGGQGPPPGGYTF
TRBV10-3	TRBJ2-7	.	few	TGTGCCATCAGTGAGTCTAGCGCGGTCTCCTACGAGCAGTACTTC	CAISESSAVSYEQYF
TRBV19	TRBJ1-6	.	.	TGTGCCAGTAGCGTGCAGGGGCTAAATTCACCCCTCCACTTT	CASSVQGLNSPLHF
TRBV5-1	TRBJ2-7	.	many	TGCGCCAGCAGCTTGACGGGGGACGCCTACGAGCAGTACTTC	CASSLTGDAYEQYF
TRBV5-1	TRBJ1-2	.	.	TGCGCCAGCAGGATTGATAGCAACTATGGCTACACCTTC	CASRIDSNYGYTF
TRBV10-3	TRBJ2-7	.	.	TGTGCCAGCAGTTCCAGGGTCTACGAGCAGTACTTC	CASSSRVYEQYF
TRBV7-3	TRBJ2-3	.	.	TGTGCCAGCAGCTTGAGTACCACAGATACGCAGTATTTT	CASSLSTTDTQYF
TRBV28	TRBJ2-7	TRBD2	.	TGTGCCAGCAGGTCCGGGACTAGGTTAGACGAGCAGTACTTC	CASRSGTRLDEQYF
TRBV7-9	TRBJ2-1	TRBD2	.	TGTGCCAGCAGCTTAGCGGGGGGGGACTTCTCCTACAATGAGCAGTTCTTC	CASSLAGGDFSYNEQFF
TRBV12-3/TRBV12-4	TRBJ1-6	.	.	TGTGCCAGCAGTTTCCGTGTGGGTTTAAGGTCACCCCTCCACTTT	CASSFRVGLRSPLHF
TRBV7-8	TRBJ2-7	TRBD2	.	TGTGCCAGCAGCCGAAGAAGTGAGACTAGCAGATACGAGCAGTACTTC	CASSRRSETSRYEQYF
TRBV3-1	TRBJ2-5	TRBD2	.	TGTGCCAGCAGCCAAGCTAGCGGGGGCCCCGGAACGGCCCAGTACTTC	CASSQASGGPGTAQYF
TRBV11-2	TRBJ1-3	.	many	TGTGCCAGCAGCTTAGATCGGAGAGGAATCTCTGGAAACACCATATATTTT	CASSLDRRGISGNTIYF
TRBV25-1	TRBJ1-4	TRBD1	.	TGTGCCAGCAGTGGTCCCGGGACAGGGGGCAGGGGTGAAAAACTGTTTTTT	CASSGPGTGGRGEKLFF
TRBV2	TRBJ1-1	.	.	TGTGCCAGCAGTGCAGCAAGGGTCATGAACGCTGAAGCTTTCTTT	CASSAARVMNAEAFF
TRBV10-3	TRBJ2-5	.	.	TGTGCCATCAGTGGGATCGGGGGGCTGCGAGAGACCCAGTACTTC	CAISGIGGLRETQYF
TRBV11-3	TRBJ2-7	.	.	TGTGCCAGCAGCTACCTCGGGAGTTACGAGCAGTACTTC	CASSYLGSYEQYF
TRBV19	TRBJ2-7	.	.	TGTGCCAGTAGTACTCAGACAGGTTGGGCTTCCGAGCAGTACTTC	CASSTQTGWASEQYF
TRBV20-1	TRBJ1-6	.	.	TGCAGTGCTAGAGATCGAAAGGGTGCTTCACCCCTCCACTTT	CSARDRKGASPLHF
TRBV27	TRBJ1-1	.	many	TGTGCCAGCAGTTTATTCCGGGTTCCGGCGAACACTGAAGCTTTCTTT	CASSLFRVPANTEAFF
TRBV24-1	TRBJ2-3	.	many	TGTGCCACCAGTTCGGCAGATACGCAGTATTTT	CATSSADTQYF
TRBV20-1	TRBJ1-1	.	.	TGCAGTGCTTCCAGAGAAGTGAACACTGAAGCTTTCTTT	CSASREVNTEAFF
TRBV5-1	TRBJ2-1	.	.	TGCGCCAGCAGCTTGGAACAGGGAGCCTACAATGAGCAGTTCTTC	CASSLEQGAYNEQFF
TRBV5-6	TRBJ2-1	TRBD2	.	TGTGCCAGCAGCTCTGGCCACGGGACTAGCGGGAGGGCCAATGGCTACGAGCAGTTCTTC	CASSSGHGTSGRANGYEQFF
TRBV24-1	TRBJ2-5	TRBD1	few	TGTGCCACCAGTGATTCCGGACAGGGGGAGACCCAGTACTTC	CATSDSGQGETQYF
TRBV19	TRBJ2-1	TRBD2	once	TGTGCCGGTAGTTCGTGGACTAGCGGAGATTACAATGAGCAGTTCTTC	CAGSSWTSGDYNEQFF
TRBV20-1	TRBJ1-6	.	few	TGCAGTGCTACCAGCAGGAATTCACCCCTCCACTTT	CSATSRNSPLHF
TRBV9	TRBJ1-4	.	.	TGTGCCAGCAGCGTAGATCAGACAACTAATGAAAAACTGTTTTTT	CASSVDQTTNEKLFF
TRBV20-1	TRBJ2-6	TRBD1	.	TGCAGTGCTAGGACCACGGGACAGACCATCTCTGGGGCCAACGTCCTGACTTTC	CSARTTGQTISGANVLTF
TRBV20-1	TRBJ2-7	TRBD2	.	TGCAGTGCTAGAGATGCGGGGGACCCCAGCTCCTACGAGCAGTACTTC	CSARDAGDPSSYEQYF
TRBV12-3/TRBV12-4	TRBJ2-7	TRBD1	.	TGTGCCAGCAGTTTGTCAGGGGGCACCTACGAGCAGTACTTC	CASSLSGGTYEQYF
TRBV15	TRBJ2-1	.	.	TGTGCCACCAGCAGATACCGGGACGGCTACAATGAGCAGTTCTTC	CATSRYRDGYNEQFF
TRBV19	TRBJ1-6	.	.	TGTGCCAGTAGTGGGGGAACGGCGAACCGCTCACCCCTCCACTTT	CASSGGTANRSPLHF
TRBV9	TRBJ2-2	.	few	TGTGCCAGCAGCGCGACGACCCGGACCGGGGAGCTGTTTTTT	CASSATTRTGELFF
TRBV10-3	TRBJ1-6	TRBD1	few	TGTGCCATCAGTCCCGGGACAGCCTCTAGGGCCTATAATTCACCCCTCCACTTT	CAISPGTASRAYNSPLHF
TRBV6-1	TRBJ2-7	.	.	TGTGCCAGCAGATTAACCGGGACCCTATACGAGCAGTACTTC	CASRLTGTLYEQYF
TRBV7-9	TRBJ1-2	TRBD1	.	TGTGCCAGCAGCTCCTGGACAGGGACCCATGGCTACACCTTC	CASSSWTGTHGYTF
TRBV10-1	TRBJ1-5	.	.	TGCGCCAGCAGTGCGGAGTATCAGCCCCAGCATTTT	CASSAEYQPQHF
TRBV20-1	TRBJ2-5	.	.	TGCAGTGCTAGCCCCACCTCAAAGCAAGAGACCCAGTACTTC	CSASPTSKQETQYF
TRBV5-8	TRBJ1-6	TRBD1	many	TGTGCCAGCAGAGACAGGGGTGAATCACCCCTCCACTTT	CASRDRGESPLHF
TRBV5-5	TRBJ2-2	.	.	TGTGCCAGCAGCCGATTTCTTGTGGGGGCGGACACCGGGGAACTGTTTTTT	CASSRFLVGADTGELFF
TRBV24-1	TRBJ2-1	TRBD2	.	TGTGCCACCTCGCTAGCGGGAGGGTATAACAATGAGCAGTTCTTC	CATSLAGGYNNEQFF
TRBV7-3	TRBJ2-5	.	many	TGTGCCAGCAGCGGGACTCCCGGGGAGACCCAGTACTTC	CASSGTPGETQYF
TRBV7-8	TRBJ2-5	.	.	TGTGCCAGCAGCCTCGGGGAAGAAGAGACCCAGTACTTC	CASSLGEEETQYF
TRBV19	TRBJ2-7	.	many	TGTGCCAGTAGTATTGTCGAGGGGCTCCAATCGGTCATCTTC	CASSIVEGLQSVIF